Listed here are 7 T cell receptor beta chains from one sample, sequenced in a study of T cells after somatic rescue of genetic block. Method: immunoSEQ multiplex PCR; TCRdb's copy keeps in-frame clones and lacks some. The repertoire holds 13,000 or so clones, with 73% as singletons. Input material: peripheral blood mononuclear cells (PBMCs). Every receptor here comes from a boy aged 5-17 years.

The J gene is TRBJ1-2, the V gene TRBV19, with D hard to call. CDR1 and CDR2 (germline): LNHDA, SQIVND (reference sequence). CDR3 size: 13 residues. V was pared by 1 base and J by 2 bases, with 5 bases between. The CDR3 sequence: CASSIAGNYGYTF. The CDR3 coding sequence is TGTGCCAGTAGTATAGCTGGGAACTATGGCTACACCTTC.

V and J are TRBV5-1 and TRBJ2-3; weak D call: TRBD1 (6 bases). Looked up from germline, CDR1 is SGHRS and CDR2 is YFSETQ. The CDR3 contains 15 residues. Trimming removed 6 bases from V and 3 bases from J, with 17 bases in between. The CDR3 protein is CASTPTAGETDTQYF. The CDR3 nucleotides read TGCGCCAGCACTCCCACGGCAGGGGAAACAGATACGCAGTATTTT.

V and J are TRBV27 and TRBJ1-2; the D is unclear. CDR1 and CDR2 from the germline V gene are MNHEY and SMNVEV (reference sequence). The V end lost 6 bases, the J end lost 4 bases, and 12 bases lay between the germline ends. The CDR3 extends over 13 amino acids. CDR3: CASSLRVGYGYTF. CDR3 DNA: TGTGCCAGCAGCTTAAGGGTGGGCTATGGCTACACCTTC.

This chain uses TRBV5-1 with TRBJ1-6; D is undetermined. Trimming took off 2 bases at V and 2 bases at J, with 14 bases between the two ends. CDR3 size: 17 residues. Germline CDR1 is SGHRS and CDR2 is YFSETQ. The CDR3 region is CASSFTTSLAYNSPLHF. CDR3 sequence (DNA): TGCGCCAGCAGCTTCACCACATCTTTGGCCTATAATTCACCCCTCCACTTT.

This chain connects TRBV30 to TRBJ2-7; possibly TRBD1 or TRBD2 for D (5 bases each). The CDR3 spans 13 residues. The germline V and J ends were trimmed by 0 bases and 8 bases, with 14 bases remaining between them. Germline V CDR1 and CDR2: GTSNPN, SVGIG (reference sequence). The CDR3 DNA sequence: TGTGCCTGGAGTGTAGGGTTGGGGGTACAGCAGTACTTC. Protein sequence: CAWSVGLGVQQYF.

The chain is built from TRBV7-6 and TRBJ1-2; D not resolved. The CDR3 runs 17 residues. Germline V gives CDR1 SGHVS, CDR2 FNYEAQ. The ends were cut back, 5 bases at V and 5 bases at J, with 24 bases in the middle. The CDR3: CASSPINAGGRTYGYTF. In nucleotides, the CDR3 is TGTGCCAGCAGCCCGATTAACGCGGGTGGGAGGACTTATGGCTACACCTTC.

Of note for this clone: A junction boundary mismatches the germline segment, possibly from a read error. This sequence joins TRBV4-1 and TRBJ2-3; D uncertain. This CDR3 region has 14 residues. Germline V gives CDR1 MGHRA, CDR2 YSYEKL. Written as DNA, the CDR3 is TGCGTCAGCAGCCAAACGTTTAGCACAGATACGCAGTATTTT. Its translation is CVSSQTFSTDTQYF.